This T cell receptor beta chain is drawn from a study of CD8 T cells in ankylosing spondylitis. This clonotype was detected a few times. Its antigen is currently unknown. By quantitative 5'-RACE with molecular barcodes, the TCR beta libraries were made. Each CDR3 protein is one row after TCRdb ran MiXCR on the 5' RACE reads. Counted here are about 260,000 distinct CDR3 sequences, around 20% occurring once; the ten biggest clones make up about 8.2%. V lost 2 bases and J lost 4; bases outside the gene matches: 3. CDR1 WSHSY and CDR2 SAAADI come from the germline V gene. The CDR3 sequence is 14 residues long. Broader study findings: Reports say disease-linked clones showed up significantly more in matched ankylosing spondylitis synovial fluid. Clones that were linked to disease were CD8+ and were relatively rare in peripheral blood.

The sample consisted of blood, either unsorted or a sorted T cell fraction (not recorded which). This TCR came from a male donor with ankylosing spondylitis or in good health (not recorded which). V usage is TRBV10-2 and J usage is TRBJ1-2; 8 nucleotides line up with TRBD1. The CDR3 protein is CASSENRGGYGYTF. CDR3 nucleotide sequence: TGCGCCAGCAGTGAGAACAGGGGGGGCTATGGCTACACCTTC.